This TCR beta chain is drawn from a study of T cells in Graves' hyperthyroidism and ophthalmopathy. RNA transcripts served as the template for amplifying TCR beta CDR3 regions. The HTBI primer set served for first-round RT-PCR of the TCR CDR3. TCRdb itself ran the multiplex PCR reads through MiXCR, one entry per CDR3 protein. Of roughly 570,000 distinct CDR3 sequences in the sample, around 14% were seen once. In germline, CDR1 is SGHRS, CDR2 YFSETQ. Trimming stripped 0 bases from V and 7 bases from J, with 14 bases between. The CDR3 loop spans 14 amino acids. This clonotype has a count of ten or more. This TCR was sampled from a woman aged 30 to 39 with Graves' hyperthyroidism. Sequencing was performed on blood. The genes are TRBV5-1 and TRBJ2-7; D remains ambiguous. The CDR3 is CASSLVGLASEQYF. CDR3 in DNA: TGCGCCAGCAGCTTGGTGGGCTTAGCTTCAGAGCAGTACTTC.